Listed here are 24 T cell receptor beta chains from one sample, sequenced in a study of regulatory T cells in long-lasting Graves disease. Time point of the sample: newly diagnosed GD, antithyroid drugs for less than 3 months. Preparation of the TCR library used RNA extracted from PBMCs. Sequencing libraries for TCR beta were prepared with iRepertoire HTBI primers and Arm-PCR of CDR3 regions. Each CDR3 protein is one row after TCRdb ran MiXCR on the multiplex PCR reads. The sample yields about 440,000 distinct CDR3 sequences, approximately 15% seen once. The same data also went into a second study, on T cells in Graves' hyperthyroidism and ophthalmopathy.

The sequencing here drew on peripheral blood mononuclear cells (PBMCs), taken at new diagnosis, from a patient treated with antithyroid drugs. All receptors come from a woman in her 30s with Graves disease.

This clonotype was counted a few times. The chain is built from TRBV12-3 or TRBV12-4 and TRBJ2-1; D is unresolved. With 3 bases removed from V and 4 bases from J, the gap between germline ends came to 7 bases. The CDR3 covers 13 residues. The CDR3 DNA reads TGTGCCAGCAGTTTTCGGCGGTACAATGAGCAGTTCTTC. Protein sequence: CASSFRRYNEQFF.

The sample holds many counts of this clonotype. The rearrangement links TRBV20-1 to TRBJ2-1; TRBD2 is a possible D gene (6 bases). The germline V gene has CDR1 DFQATT and CDR2 SNEGSKA (reference sequence). Trimming removed 3 bases at V and 4 bases at J, with 16 bases between. The CDR3 spans 15 residues. The chain's CDR3 is CSARSPGLPYNEQFF. CDR3 nucleotide sequence: TGCAGTGCTAGGTCCCCGGGACTTCCTTACAATGAGCAGTTCTTC.

The chain uses TRBV5-1 and TRBJ1-2; 10 nucleotides match TRBD1. The germline CDR1 and CDR2 sequences are SGHRS and YFSETQ. This CDR3 comprises 15 residues. After removal of 3 bases from V and 4 bases from J, the junction contained 6 bases not matched to a gene. The CDR3 coding sequence is TGCGCCAGCAGCTCCGGGACAGGGGATCGCTATGGCTACACCTTC. Protein: CASSSGTGDRYGYTF.

This clonotype was recorded a few times. The CDR3 bases are TGTGCCAGCGCCCGGGACCCCAATCAGCCCCAGCATTTT. Encoded protein: CASARDPNQPQHF. V gene TRBV12-3 or TRBV12-4 combines with J gene TRBJ1-5, with D tentatively TRBD1 (5 bases). CDR3 length equals 13 residues. The V and J ends lost 8 bases and 3 bases respectively, with 11 bases between them.

This clonotype was counted once. Likely a read error: the CDR3 ends without its conserved phenylalanine or tryptophan. The J gene is TRBJ1-5, the V gene TRBV12-3 or TRBV12-4; no firm D call. The CDR3 has 12 amino acids. Trimming left V 2 bases short and J 7 bases short, with 6 bases between. CDR3 loop: CASSLREQPQHS. CDR3 DNA sequence: TGTGCCAGCAGTTTACGTGAACAGCCCCAGCATTCT.

This clonotype was seen at least ten times. The chain joins TRBV12-3 or TRBV12-4 to TRBJ1-5; TRBD1 aligns across 9 bases. After removal of 6 bases from V and 4 bases from J, the junction contained 4 bases not matched to a gene. This CDR3 has 14 amino acids. The CDR3 is CASSHGQGNQPQHF. In nucleotides, the CDR3 is TGTGCCAGCAGCCACGGACAGGGGAATCAGCCCCAGCATTTT.

This clonotype appeared many times. The genes are TRBV20-1 and TRBJ2-7; possibly TRBD2 for D (6 bases). V lost 3 bases, J lost 4 bases, and 13 bases lay in between. The CDR3 extends over 13 amino acids. The germline V gene encodes CDR1 DFQATT and CDR2 SNEGSKA (reference sequence). For the CDR3, the DNA is TGCAGTGCTAGTCATGAAGGGAGGTACGAGCAGTACTTC. Protein: CSASHEGRYEQYF.

In this sample, this clonotype turned up many times. This chain joins TRBV28 and TRBJ1-5; D perhaps matches TRBD1 (6 bases). The CDR3 is 14 residues long. From germline, CDR1 is MDHEN and CDR2 SYDVKM. Trimming shortened V by 5 bases and J by 3 bases, and 11 bases separated the two germline ends. The DNA of the CDR3 is TGTGCCAGCAGTACGAGGGGGAACAATCAGCCCCAGCATTTT. It codes for CASSTRGNNQPQHF.

This clonotype was seen ten or more times. V is TRBV3-1 and J is TRBJ2-3, with 8 bases fitting TRBD2. Looked up from germline, CDR1 is LGHDT and CDR2 is YNNKEL (reference sequence). The CDR3 runs 17 residues. Trimming took 4 bases from V and 5 from J; bases not matched to a gene: 14. The CDR3 loop reads CASSLRGTGGPGDTQYF. As DNA, the CDR3 is TGTGCCAGCAGCCTAAGAGGTACGGGAGGGCCCGGAGATACGCAGTATTTT.

This clonotype was detected many times. The junction does not match germline at one end; this may be a read error. The V call is TRBV5-1, the J call TRBJ1-1; D is unclear. The V gene's germline CDR1 is SGHRS and CDR2 YFSETQ. The CDR3 covers 15 residues. CDR3 sequence reads: CASSLAAAMNTEAFF. CDR3 sequence (DNA): TGTGCCAGCAGCTTGGCGGCGGCTATGAACACTGAAGCTTTCTTT.

This sequence joins TRBV19 and TRBJ2-7, with 14 bases that match TRBD2. Germline trimming cut 5 bases from V and 7 bases from J; bases unmatched to any gene: 10. The CDR3 is 16 residues long. Germline values: CDR1 LNHDA, CDR2 SQIVND (reference sequence). The CDR3 region is CASSSRTSGRLGEQYF. CDR3 in DNA: TGTGCCAGTAGTTCACGGACTAGCGGGAGGTTGGGAGAGCAGTACTTC.

This rearrangement joins TRBV15 to TRBJ1-4; perhaps TRBD1 as D (5 bases). The CDR3 has 17 amino acids. Trimming cost V 2 bases and J 5 bases, with 18 bases left between them. Germline lookup yields CDR1 LNHNV and CDR2 YYDKDF (reference sequence). The CDR3 loop is CATSRTPTSGSNEKLFF. The CDR3 DNA reads as TGTGCCACCAGCAGAACACCAACTTCAGGGTCCAATGAAAAACTGTTTTTT. Using reference TRBV15 and TRBJ1-4 for the parts outside the CDR3, the full variable domain is DAMVIQNPRYQVTQFGKPVTLSCSQTLNHNVMYWYQQKSSQAPKLLFHYYDKDFNNEADTPDNFQSRRPNTSFCFLDIRSPGLGDTAMYLCATSRTPTSGSNEKLFFGSGTQLSVL.

A remark on this clonotype: A read error may be the cause here, since a much bigger clone is one base away. This chain joins TRBV5-4 and TRBJ2-2; 7 bases map to TRBD1. The CDR3 has 16 residues. V dropped 0 bases and J dropped 4; count of bases not matched to a gene: 6. Germline V gene lookup returns CDR1 SGHNT and CDR2 YYREEE (reference sequence). Here the CDR3 DNA reads TGTGCCAGCAGCTTGGACACAGGGGTCCCCACCGGGGAGCTGTTTTTT. It specifies CASSLDTGVPTGELFF.

This clonotype was seen ten or more times. The V gene is TRBV10-3, the J gene TRBJ1-2; 7 bases match TRBD1. CDR3 length equals 15 residues. The V gene end was trimmed by 5 bases and the J gene end by 4 bases; junction bases not matched to a gene: 10. The germline V gene encodes CDR1 ENHRY and CDR2 SYGVKD. CDR3 sequence: CAISPGQPSIYGYTF. The CDR3 bases are TGTGCCATCAGTCCGGGACAGCCCTCCATCTATGGCTACACCTTC.

This clonotype was observed many times. The chain links TRBV11-1 to TRBJ2-7, with TRBD1 as a possible D gene (6 bases). CDR3 length equals 15 residues. Trimming left V 0 bases short and J 6 bases short, with 15 bases between. Germline lookup yields CDR1 SGHAT and CDR2 FQDESV (reference sequence). CDR3: CASSLAAGAQTEQYF. CDR3 nucleotides: TGTGCCAGCAGCTTAGCCGCAGGGGCACAGACCGAGCAGTACTTC.

Many counts were recorded for this clonotype. The chain is built from TRBV6-1 and TRBJ1-5; no reliable D call. Trimming stripped 6 bases from V and 2 bases from J, with 8 bases between. CDR3 length: 13 amino acids. Germline V lookup: CDR1 MNHNS, CDR2 SASEGT. The CDR3 region has the DNA TGTGCCAGCAGACCGGGAGGCAATCAGCCCCAGCATTTT. Encoded protein: CASRPGGNQPQHF.

The chain uses TRBV4-2 and TRBJ2-2; 14 bases match TRBD2. This CDR3 has 19 amino acids. With 5 bases clipped from V and 4 bases from J, the junction kept 12 bases outside the gene matches. Germline loops: CDR1 LGHNA, CDR2 YNFKEQ. In DNA, the CDR3 is TGTGCCAGCAGCTCAGATGGACTAGCGGGAGGTCGAGGCACCGGGGAGCTGTTTTTT. This translates into CASSSDGLAGGRGTGELFF.

Comment on this clonotype: It may be a read error: a sequence one base away is much more abundant. The chain joins TRBV5-1 to TRBJ2-1, with D hard to call. The CDR3 is made up of 13 amino acids. The V gene's germline CDR1 is SGHRS and CDR2 YFSETQ. V shed 5 bases and J shed 10 bases, with 16 bases lying between them. This chain's CDR3 is CASSLDGAYEQFF. The DNA of the CDR3 is TGCGCCAGCAGTCTGGACGGAGCCTACGAGCAGTTCTTC.

The rearrangement uses TRBV9 and TRBJ1-5; no clear D gene. The CDR3 runs to 12 residues. Trimming left V 3 bases short and J 9 bases short, with 10 bases between. Germline-derived CDR1 and CDR2 are SGDLS and YYNGEE. The CDR3 is CASSAPSTPQHF. For the CDR3, the DNA is TGTGCCAGCAGCGCCCCCAGCACGCCCCAGCATTTT.

This clonotype has more than one count but fewer than ten. This sequence joins TRBV5-1 and TRBJ2-5; D is undetermined. CDR1 SGHRS and CDR2 YFSETQ come from the germline V gene. Trimming removed 1 base at V and 2 bases at J, with 9 bases between. The length of the CDR3 is 14 residues. The CDR3 bases are TGCGCCAGCAGCTTGAGCCTTCCGCAAGAGACCCAGTACTTC. This translates into CASSLSLPQETQYF.

This clonotype was detected ten times or more. The chain joins TRBV12-3 or TRBV12-4 to TRBJ2-1; 8 bases line up with TRBD1. The CDR3 runs 13 residues. The J segment lost 5 bases and the V segment lost 6 bases, leaving 3 bases of the junction unmatched. The CDR3 reads CASRPTGDNEQFF. The DNA for the CDR3 is TGTGCCAGCAGGCCGACAGGGGACAATGAGCAGTTCTTC.

This clonotype was counted ten times or more. This chain uses TRBV4-1 with TRBJ2-3; D is possibly TRBD1 or TRBD2 (5 bases each). V dropped 1 base and J dropped 1 base, with 9 bases sitting between them. The CDR3 covers 15 residues. CDR1 and CDR2 from the germline V gene are MGHRA and YSYEKL. The CDR3 bases are TGCGCCAGCAGCCAAGTAGTGGGGGGCACAGATACGCAGTATTTT. It translates to CASSQVVGGTDTQYF.

This clonotype was seen ten or more times. The rearrangement joins TRBV7-8 to TRBJ1-1; D is uncertain. CDR1 and CDR2 (germline): SGHVS, FQNEAQ. The CDR3 length is 14 residues. The V end lost 5 bases, the J end lost 2 bases, and 12 bases lay between the germline ends. CDR3 sequence (DNA): TGTGCCAGCAGCCCCTCCTACCCCAACACTGAAGCTTTCTTT. Its translation: CASSPSYPNTEAFF.

In its sample, this clonotype was seen many times. The genes are TRBV5-1 and TRBJ2-1, with D possibly TRBD1 on 6 matching bases. This CDR3 comprises 13 residues. The V and J ends lost 8 bases and 0 bases respectively, with 9 bases between them. Germline assignment: CDR1 SGHRS and CDR2 YFSETQ. CDR3: CASQGISYNEQFF. For the CDR3, the DNA is TGCGCCAGTCAGGGGATCTCCTACAATGAGCAGTTCTTC.